The 29 T cell receptor beta chains presented below share a single source sample, sequenced in a study of blood T cell repertoires in COVID-19. The data were produced by immunoSEQ multiplex PCR, yet TCRdb's version contains in-frame clones alone and is incomplete. The repertoire includes about 83,000 clones, more than 75% of them detected once, and about 16% sits in the top ten. Sequencing used peripheral blood. These receptor sequences come from an elderly woman with active or convalescent COVID-19.

This rearrangement joins TRBV6-6 to TRBJ1-5, with a tentative D call TRBD1 (5 bases). CDR3 length equals 15 residues. Trimming stripped 0 bases from V and 5 bases from J, with 11 bases between. Germline V gene data show CDR1 as MNHNY and CDR2 as SVGAGI (reference sequence). CDR3 region: CASSYSWQGDQPQHF. CDR3 in DNA: TGTGCCAGCAGTTACTCCTGGCAGGGTGATCAGCCCCAGCATTTT.

The gene calls are TRBV9 and TRBJ1-2; perhaps TRBD1 as D (5 bases). Germline-derived CDR1 and CDR2 are SGDLS and YYNGEE. The CDR3 runs to 16 residues. Trimming took off 4 bases at V and 0 bases at J, with 16 bases between the two ends. The CDR3 reads CASSPGRQSPNYGYTF. In DNA, the CDR3 is TGTGCCAGCAGCCCCGGACGACAGAGCCCTAACTATGGCTACACCTTC.

The chain links TRBV19 to TRBJ2-1; a weak D match, TRBD1 (5 bases). Trimming shortened V by 5 bases and J by 7 bases, and 12 bases separated the two germline ends. CDR1 and CDR2 from the germline V gene are LNHDA and SQIVND (reference sequence). This CDR3 spans 13 amino acids. The CDR3 spells CASSAQETNEQFF. In DNA, the CDR3 is TGTGCCAGTAGTGCACAGGAGACTAATGAGCAGTTCTTC.

DNA of the CDR3: TGTGCCACCAGGGGGGGTCCATCTACCTACGAGCAGTACTTC. Protein: CATRGGPSTYEQYF. V and J are TRBV6-6 and TRBJ2-7; D might be TRBD1 or TRBD2, each matching 7 bases. Trimming cost V 10 bases and J 2 bases, with 18 bases left between them. CDR1 is MNHNY and CDR2 is SVGAGI in the germline V gene (reference sequence). The CDR3 extends over 14 amino acids.

Regarding this clone: The sample carries other DNA sequences with the same CDR3. The chain combines TRBV30 with TRBJ1-5; D uncertain. This CDR3 is built from 13 residues. V was cut by 2 bases and J by 1 base, with 6 bases left in between. CDR1 is GTSNPN, CDR2 SVGIG, per germline (reference sequence). CDR3 protein: CAWSSSSNQPQHF. The DNA for the CDR3 is TGTGCCTGGAGTAGCTCAAGCAATCAGCCCCAGCATTTT.

The sample holds one count of this clone. This chain uses TRBV9 with TRBJ1-1, with a possible D match to TRBD1 (5 bases). Germline V gene sequence: CDR1 SGDLS, CDR2 YYNGEE. This CDR3 contains 13 residues. V lost 1 base to trimming and J lost 8 bases, with 12 bases between them. CDR3 amino acids: CASSVSEGPEAFF. As DNA, the CDR3 is TGTGCCAGCAGCGTATCGGAGGGACCCGAAGCTTTCTTT.

The CDR3 loop is CASSKGTSGNTNAETQYF. The CDR3 DNA is TGTGCCAGCAGCAAAGGTACTAGCGGAAATACAAACGCGGAGACCCAGTACTTC. The rearrangement joins TRBV21-1 to TRBJ2-5; the tabulated D call, TRBD2, remains unverified against the DNA. TRBV21-1 has pseudogene status. The CDR3 runs to 18 residues.

The chain has TRBV5-1 and TRBJ1-6; 8 nucleotides line up with TRBD1. CDR1 is SGHRS and CDR2 is YFSETQ in the germline V gene. Germline trimming cut 0 bases from V and 9 bases from J; bases unmatched to any gene: 2. This CDR3 has 14 amino acids. Here the CDR3 reads CASSLGTGSSPLHF. The CDR3 DNA reads as TGCGCCAGCAGCTTGGGGACAGGGTCTTCACCCCTCCACTTT. Using reference TRBV5-1 and TRBJ1-6 for the parts outside the CDR3, the full variable domain is KAGVTQTPRYLIKTRGQQVTLSCSPISGHRSVSWYQQTPGQGLQFLFEYFSETQRNKGNFPGRFSGRQFSNSRSEMNVSTLELGDSALYLCASSLGTGSSPLHFGNGTRLTVT.

This chain connects TRBV5-1 to TRBJ2-1, with TRBD2 matching 9 bases. V lost 1 base and J lost 7; bases outside the gene matches: 9. Germline V gene sequence: CDR1 SGHRS, CDR2 YFSETQ. CDR3 size: 16 residues. CDR3: CASSLRRGGPRNEQFF. Written as DNA, the CDR3 is TGCGCCAGCAGCTTGCGGCGGGGGGGCCCTAGAAATGAGCAGTTCTTC.

This clone occurred a few times. This chain uses TRBV5-1 with TRBJ1-3; possibly TRBD1 for D (6 bases). The germline V gene has CDR1 SGHRS and CDR2 YFSETQ. CDR3 length equals 12 residues. The germline V and J ends were trimmed by 7 bases and 7 bases, with 12 bases remaining between them. The CDR3 region has the DNA TGCGCCAGCGCAGGGGAGAAGAACACCATATATTTT. Amino acid sequence: CASAGEKNTIYF.

The chain links TRBV6-5 to TRBJ1-2; no reliable D call. The germline V gene encodes CDR1 MNHEY and CDR2 SVGAGI. CDR3 length: 14 amino acids. V lost 6 bases and J 6 bases, leaving 17 bases between the germline ends. The chain's CDR3 is CASSHPRRENGYTF. For the CDR3, the DNA is TGTGCCAGCAGCCACCCGCGGAGGGAAAATGGCTACACCTTC.

The chain has TRBV6-6 and TRBJ1-2, with 10 bases aligning to TRBD1. J was trimmed by 8 bases and V by 2 bases; bases with no gene match: 8. From germline, CDR1 is MNHNY and CDR2 SVGAGI (reference sequence). CDR3 length equals 15 residues. CDR3 amino acids: CASSYRDRGIGGYTF. The CDR3 region has the DNA TGTGCCAGCAGTTACAGGGACAGGGGTATCGGCGGCTACACCTTC.

This clone was seen just once. The chain recombines TRBV5-1 with TRBJ2-5; D is unresolved. The CDR3 extends over 16 amino acids. With 10 bases removed from V and 2 bases from J, the gap between germline ends came to 24 bases. Germline-derived CDR1 and CDR2 are SGHRS and YFSETQ. CDR3 region: CAPRFCGTAVQETQYF. The CDR3 coding sequence is TGCGCCCCCCGATTCTGTGGAACAGCTGTTCAAGAGACCCAGTACTTC.

The chain joins TRBV9 to TRBJ2-3; TRBD2 matches 14 bases. CDR1 and CDR2 (germline): SGDLS, YYNGEE. This CDR3 has 16 amino acids. J lost 6 bases, V lost 4 bases, and 7 bases had no gene match. CDR3 nucleotides: TGTGCCAGCAGCACGACTAGCGGGGGGGTCAAGGATACGCAGTATTTT. This encodes CASSTTSGGVKDTQYF.

This chain links TRBV7-2 with TRBJ2-3; D uncertain. This CDR3 has 14 amino acids. CDR1 SGHTA and CDR2 FQGNSA come from the germline V gene. Trimming removed 2 bases from V and 0 bases from J, with 6 bases in between. The CDR3 nucleotides are TGTGCCAGCAGCTTACGGGTGAGCACAGATACGCAGTATTTT. Translated, it gives CASSLRVSTDTQYF. The full variable domain, in which reference TRBV7-2 and TRBJ2-3 provide the parts outside the CDR3, is GAGVSQSPSNKVTEKGKDVELRCDPISGHTALYWYRQSLGQGLEFLIYFQGNSAPDKSGLPSDRFSAERTGGSVSTLTIQRTQQEDSAVYLCASSLRVSTDTQYFGPGTRLTVL.

The chain uses TRBV11-2 and TRBJ2-6; D is perhaps TRBD2 (6 bases). The length of the CDR3 is 15 residues. Germline V CDR1 and CDR2: SGHAT, FQNNGV. Trimming shortened V by 3 bases and J by 2 bases, and 8 bases separated the two germline ends. The DNA of the CDR3 is TGTGCCAGCAGCTTCGGAGGGGCTGGGGCCAACGTCCTGACTTTC. Translated: CASSFGGAGANVLTF.

The table lists this clone with a count of one. The V call is TRBV6-5, the J call TRBJ2-3, with a possible D match to TRBD1 (6 bases). This CDR3 has 16 residues. CDR1 is MNHEY and CDR2 is SVGAGI in the germline V gene. The ends were cut back, 4 bases at V and 0 bases at J, with 14 bases in the middle. The CDR3 protein is CASSSRGYASTDTQYF. The CDR3 nucleotides are TGTGCCAGCAGTTCCAGGGGATACGCTAGCACAGATACGCAGTATTTT.

The gene calls are TRBV5-4 and TRBJ2-7; the D gene is possibly TRBD2 (5 bases). This CDR3 spans 15 amino acids. V lost 5 bases to trimming and J lost 2 bases, with 17 bases between them. Germline loops: CDR1 SGHNT, CDR2 YYREEE (reference sequence). The DNA for the CDR3 is TGTGCCAGCAGTTATCCGGGATCCATGACCTACGAGCAGTACTTC. Its protein is CASSYPGSMTYEQYF.

This clone was counted between two and nine times. The chain couples TRBV7-2 to TRBJ1-4, with TRBD1 identical over 8 bases. With V trimmed by 6 bases and J by 5 bases, 5 bases remained unmatched. Germline V lookup: CDR1 SGHTA, CDR2 FQGNSA. This CDR3 has 14 amino acids. CDR3 in DNA: TGTGCCAGCAGATCAGGGGGCGCAAATGAAAAACTGTTTTTT. Amino acid sequence: CASRSGGANEKLFF.

V and J are TRBV7-6 and TRBJ2-2, with a possible D match to TRBD2 (6 bases). CDR1 SGHVS and CDR2 FNYEAQ come from the germline V gene. The CDR3 covers 16 residues. Trimming took 6 bases from V and 2 from J, leaving 16 bases between them. For the CDR3, the DNA is TGTGCCAGCAGAGCTACCGCCGGGGGAAACACCGGGGAGCTGTTTTTT. It specifies CASRATAGGNTGELFF.

The chain recombines TRBV3-1 (or the pseudogene TRBV3-2) with TRBJ1-2; D gene uncertain. Trimming left V 1 base short and J 6 bases short, with 24 bases between. CDR3 length: 18 residues. Germline V gives CDR1 LGHDT, CDR2 YNNKEL (reference sequence). This chain's CDR3 is CASSQALSPRFPIDGYTF. The CDR3 nucleotides read TGTGCCAGCAGCCAAGCCCTGAGTCCACGGTTCCCCATCGATGGCTACACCTTC.

The rearrangement uses TRBV7-2 and TRBJ1-3, with D maybe TRBD1 (6 bases). The CDR3 length is 13 residues. Trimming took 8 bases from V and 4 from J, leaving 12 bases between them. CDR1 is SGHTA and CDR2 is FQGNSA in the germline V gene. CDR3 sequence reads: CASPHREGNTIYF. CDR3 DNA: TGTGCCAGCCCCCACAGGGAGGGAAACACCATATATTTT. Combining the CDR3 with reference TRBV7-2 and TRBJ1-3 gives the whole variable domain GAGVSQSPSNKVTEKGKDVELRCDPISGHTALYWYRQSLGQGLEFLIYFQGNSAPDKSGLPSDRFSAERTGGSVSTLTIQRTQQEDSAVYLCASPHREGNTIYFGEGSWLTVV.

V is TRBV7-3 and J is TRBJ1-1; maybe TRBD1 (5 bases). V lost 5 bases and J lost 1, with 11 bases in between. Germline V lookup: CDR1 SGHTA, CDR2 FQGTGA. The CDR3 runs to 14 residues. The CDR3 protein is CASSRDSANTEAFF. The DNA for the CDR3 is TGTGCCAGCAGCCGTGACAGTGCGAACACTGAAGCTTTCTTT.

J is TRBJ2-2 and V is TRBV7-8, with 13 bases fitting TRBD2. The CDR3 contains 17 residues. After removal of 5 bases from V and 5 bases from J, the junction contained 8 bases not matched to a gene. CDR1 and CDR2 from the germline V gene are SGHVS and FQNEAQ. The CDR3 sequence: CASSKTSGGTGTGELFF. The CDR3 DNA follows: TGTGCCAGCAGCAAGACTAGCGGGGGGACCGGAACCGGGGAGCTGTTTTTT.

The rearrangement links TRBV6-5 to TRBJ1-3; D is unresolved. The V gene lost 6 bases and the J gene lost 0 bases, with 9 bases spanning the gap. The CDR3 is 14 amino acids. CDR1 and CDR2 from the germline V gene are MNHEY and SVGAGI. The CDR3 DNA sequence: TGTGCCAGCAGCCCCCTCCCCTCTGGAAACACCATATATTTT. Encoded protein: CASSPLPSGNTIYF.

This sequence joins TRBV13 and TRBJ2-5, with D unclear. V lost 0 bases and J lost 4, with 3 bases in between. Germline V gene data show CDR1 as PRHDT and CDR2 as FYEKMQ (reference sequence). CDR3 length: 12 amino acids. The CDR3 is CASSLGLETQYF. CDR3 coding DNA: TGTGCCAGCAGCTTAGGCCTAGAGACCCAGTACTTC.

The genes are TRBV6-2 or TRBV6-3 and TRBJ1-2; D remains unclear. Per the germline V gene, CDR1 is MNHEY and CDR2 is SVGEGT. Trimming cost V 3 bases and J 8 bases, with 19 bases left between them. This CDR3 has 15 amino acids. CDR3 in DNA: TGTGCCAGCAGTTATCAATCCGCCGCCAGGTACGGCTACACCTTC. It codes for CASSYQSAARYGYTF.

The DNA for the CDR3 is TGTGCCTGGAGTGTACGAACTTACGAGCAGTACTTC. This sequence encodes CAWSVRTYEQYF. This chain uses TRBV30 with TRBJ2-7, with D unresolved. Germline CDR1 and CDR2: GTSNPN and SVGIG (reference sequence). CDR3 length: 12 amino acids. The ends were cut back, 0 bases at V and 4 bases at J, with 7 bases in the middle.

The rearrangement uses TRBV5-4 and TRBJ2-2; D might be TRBD2 (6 bases). CDR1 is SGHNT and CDR2 is YYREEE in the germline V gene (reference sequence). There are 16 residues in the CDR3. The V end lost 4 bases, the J end lost 1 base, and 14 bases lay between the germline ends. The CDR3 coding sequence is TGTGCCAGCAGCCCCTGGCCCGGGGGGAACACCGGGGAGCTGTTTTTT. Its translation is CASSPWPGGNTGELFF.